The text below deals with one T cell receptor (beta chain). Its cognate antigen is unknown. The table came from immunoSEQ multiplex PCR; TCRdb's copy has only in-frame clones and leaves some out. This table holds some 140,000 clones, about 94% found once. This specimen belongs to a study of T cell responses to AZD1222 COVID-19 vaccine. Study overall: Second-dose schedules of about 4 or about 12 weeks were combined.

Whole-study findings and limits: Repertoire collection took place solely once the T cell response had peaked. Spike regions recognized by vaccine-associated CD4 TCRs spanned the protein, led by 160-218 and 743-854. The sample set comprised mostly white British donors with more females, and clonal diversity was possibly underestimated.

The germline CDR1 and CDR2 sequences are LNHDA and SQIVND (reference sequence). Trimming cost V 6 bases and J 2 bases; bases outside gene matches: 4. CDR3 length equals 14 residues. The chain employs TRBV19 and TRBJ2-7; 10 positions agree with TRBD1. This receptor was obtained from an adult in good health. This material consisted of peripheral blood, taken on day 0 of AZD1222 vaccination. The CDR3 loop is CASSLGQGTYEQYF. The CDR3 region has the DNA TGTGCCAGTAGCCTGGGACAGGGGACCTACGAGCAGTACTTC.